This T cell receptor (beta chain) was sequenced in a study of spatial heterogeneity in lung cancer. Turning to the study itself: There were consistently more beta-chain sequences detected than alpha-chain sequences. The study found that TCR transcript counts in tumor regions correlated strongly with a matched bulk RNA-seq T cell module score. Study-wide results and limits: Expanded alpha and beta TCR counts within tumors tracked tumor mutation counts.

The time point denotes: sample taken at primary tumor resection. The donor group consisted of under 95 patients who had untreated, early-stage non-small cell lung cancer. Frozen PBMC, nontumor lung or tumor provided whole RNA, which was sequenced unsorted. Note on this clonotype: Antigen: not known. For a library built for alpha chains, this beta chain is a stray read; little rests on its size.

TCRdb reprocessed the 5' RACE reads via MiXCR and lists one record per CDR3 protein. Counted here are roughly 6,000 distinct CDR3 sequences, about 15% occurring once; the ten biggest clones make up more than 9%. Here the sequenced sample was lung tumor tissue, taken at surgery. The TCR originated in a male donor with early-stage non-small cell lung cancer.

The CDR3 DNA reads TGTGCCAGCAGCTTAGTGGCTAGCGGGAAATACGAGCAGTACTTC. Its translation: CASSLVASGKYEQYF. This chain joins TRBV7-8 and TRBJ2-7, with 9 bases fitting TRBD2. With V trimmed by 1 base and J by 4 bases, 5 bases remained unmatched. The CDR3 totals 15 residues. Germline V lookup: CDR1 SGHVS, CDR2 FQNEAQ.